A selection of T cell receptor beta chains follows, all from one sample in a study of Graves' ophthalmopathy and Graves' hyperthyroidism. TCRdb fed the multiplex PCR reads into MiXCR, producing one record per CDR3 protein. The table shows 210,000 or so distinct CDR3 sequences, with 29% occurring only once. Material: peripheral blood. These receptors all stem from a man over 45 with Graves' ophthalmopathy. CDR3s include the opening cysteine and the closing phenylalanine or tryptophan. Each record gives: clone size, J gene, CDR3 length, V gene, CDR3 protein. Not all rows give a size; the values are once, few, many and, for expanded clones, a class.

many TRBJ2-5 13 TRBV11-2 CASSLDLQETQYF
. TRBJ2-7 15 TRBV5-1 CASGPRDSLSYEQYF
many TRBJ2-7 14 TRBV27 CASKQVAGSNEQYF
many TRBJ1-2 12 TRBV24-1 CATSEGTGGYTF
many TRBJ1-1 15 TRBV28 CASSSVGYRVGEAFF
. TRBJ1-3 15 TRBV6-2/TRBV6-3 CASSYVPEDGNTIYF
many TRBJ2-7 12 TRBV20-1 CSARGLIYEQYF
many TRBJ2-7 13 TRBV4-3 CASSQGGLGPQYF
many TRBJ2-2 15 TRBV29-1 CSVGVRGPGTGELFF
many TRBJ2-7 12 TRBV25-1 CASGRWVGEQYF
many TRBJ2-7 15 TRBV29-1 CSVELSDRDTYEQYF
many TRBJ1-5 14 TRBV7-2 CASSFPGVNQPQHF
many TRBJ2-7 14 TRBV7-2 CASSPRTSGTEQYF
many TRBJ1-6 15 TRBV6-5 CASRADIGGNSPLHF
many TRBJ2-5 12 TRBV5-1 CASSRVAETQYF
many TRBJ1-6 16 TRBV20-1 CSARKTGGFSWSPLHF
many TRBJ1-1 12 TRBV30 CAWRGANTEAFF
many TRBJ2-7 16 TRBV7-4 CASSLNRQGRSYEQYF
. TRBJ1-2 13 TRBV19 CASSIDRQTGYTF
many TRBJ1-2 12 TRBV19 CASSPVGDGYTF
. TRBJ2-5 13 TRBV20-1 CSASSGSRETQYF
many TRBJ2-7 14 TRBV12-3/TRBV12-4 CASSLEGTGTEQYF
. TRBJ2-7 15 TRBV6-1 CASSRSGRRRLEQYF
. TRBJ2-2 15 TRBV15 CATSREEVKTGELFF
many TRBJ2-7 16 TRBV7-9 CASSPLGTGGGHEQYF